One sample yielded the 13 T cell receptor beta chains listed below, sequenced in a study of patients and donors after allogeneic stem cell transplantation. MiXCR, run by TCRdb on the RT-PCR reads, gives a single entry per CDR3 protein. Here the sample spans about a million distinct CDR3 sequences, approximately 18% being singletons. Input material: blood, either unsorted or a sorted T cell fraction (not recorded which). The receptors originated from a human donor who was either an allogeneic HSCT recipient or a stem cell or donor lymphocyte infusion donor (not recorded which). It is not recorded whose cells these are; they may come from a transplant donor.

The chain employs TRBV9 and TRBJ2-3; 10 bases are shared with TRBD2. The trim removed 4 bases at V and 1 base at J, leaving 3 bases unmatched. The V gene's germline CDR1 is SGDLS and CDR2 YYNGEE. The CDR3 is 15 residues long. CDR3: CASSKRGGRTDTQYF. CDR3 nucleotide sequence: TGTGCCAGCAGCAAGCGGGGGGGCCGCACAGATACGCAGTATTTT.

The V gene is TRBV5-1, the J gene TRBJ1-6; tentatively, D is TRBD1 (5 bases). The CDR3 covers 13 residues. From germline, CDR1 is SGHRS and CDR2 YFSETQ. V was shortened by 4 bases and J by 8 bases, with 10 bases between the two germline ends. CDR3 in amino acids: CASSQGRDSPLHF. DNA of the CDR3: TGCGCCAGCAGCCAGGGACGGGATTCACCCCTCCACTTT.

This chain uses TRBV29-1 with TRBJ1-2; D might be TRBD1 (5 bases). Trimming took 3 bases from V and 2 from J, leaving 7 bases between them. The CDR3 has 12 residues. Per the germline V gene, CDR1 is SQVTM and CDR2 is ANQGSEA. This CDR3 is CSVDRVNYGYTF. DNA for the CDR3: TGCAGCGTTGACAGGGTCAACTATGGCTACACCTTC. The full variable domain, in which reference TRBV29-1 and TRBJ1-2 provide the parts outside the CDR3, is SAVISQKPSRDICQRGTSLTIQCQVDSQVTMMFWYRQQPGQSLTLIATANQGSEATYESGFVIDKFPISRPNLTFSTLTVSNMSPEDSSIYLCSVDRVNYGYTFGSGTRLTVV.

This clonotype was found many times. This chain joins TRBV6-5 and TRBJ1-3; D unclear. Germline V lookup: CDR1 MNHEY, CDR2 SVGAGI. V lost 3 bases and J lost 0, with 9 bases in between. This CDR3 has 15 residues. The DNA for the CDR3 is TGTGCCAGCAGTTATGGAGCTAGCTCTGGAAACACCATATATTTT. Amino acid sequence: CASSYGASSGNTIYF.

This clonotype was seen more than once but under ten times. The rearrangement uses TRBV6-1 and TRBJ1-1; TRBD1 is a possible D gene (6 bases). The CDR3 has 13 residues. V gave up 6 bases and J gave up 4 bases, with 12 bases separating them. The germline CDR1 and CDR2 sequences are MNHNS and SASEGT. The chain's CDR3 is CASRTGLGTEAFF. CDR3 in DNA: TGTGCCAGCAGAACAGGGTTAGGCACTGAAGCTTTCTTT.

This clonotype has more than one count but fewer than ten. The chain has TRBV7-9 and TRBJ2-1, with 12 positions matching TRBD2. In germline, CDR1 is SEHNR, CDR2 FQNEAQ (reference sequence). There are 15 residues in the CDR3. V was clipped by 5 bases and J by 9 bases; unmatched bases: 8. CDR3 DNA: TGTGCCAGCAGCCGGACTAGCGGGGTTGAAGGTGAGCAGTTCTTC. This encodes CASSRTSGVEGEQFF.

Many counts were recorded for this clonotype. The chain has TRBV4-3 and TRBJ1-1, with D hard to call. Deletions cut 2 bases from V and 1 base from J, with 8 bases between. The germline CDR1 and CDR2 sequences are LGHNA and YSLEER. The CDR3 totals 14 residues. The CDR3 sequence: CASSQIRENTEAFF. The DNA of the CDR3 is TGCGCCAGCAGCCAAATTAGGGAGAACACTGAAGCTTTCTTT.

This sequence joins TRBV19 and TRBJ2-1, with 8 bases identical to TRBD1. The CDR3 length is 15 residues. Trimming at V came to 3 bases and at J to 8 bases, leaving 9 bases not matched to a gene. Germline V gene data show CDR1 as LNHDA and CDR2 as SQIVND (reference sequence). Here the CDR3 reads CASSIIGTGGDEQFF. In DNA form, the CDR3 reads TGTGCCAGTAGTATTATAGGGACAGGTGGGGATGAGCAGTTCTTC.

This clonotype turned up a few times. The chain links TRBV7-9 to TRBJ2-7, with 11 nucleotides matching TRBD2. The CDR3 spans 16 residues. V dropped 7 bases and J dropped 2; count of bases not matched to a gene: 10. Germline values: CDR1 SEHNR, CDR2 FQNEAQ (reference sequence). The CDR3 region has the DNA TGTGCCAGCATCCCCCTACTAGCGGGAGCTACCTACGAGCAGTACTTC. This codes for CASIPLLAGATYEQYF.

The chain's CDR3 is CASKAEPNTEAFF. In DNA form, the CDR3 reads TGTGCCAGCAAAGCGGAGCCGAACACTGAAGCTTTCTTT. The chain joins TRBV2 to TRBJ1-1, with no clear D. The V end lost 7 bases, the J end lost 1 base, and 10 bases lay between the germline ends. Germline V gene sequence: CDR1 SNHLY, CDR2 FYNNEI. The CDR3 loop spans 13 amino acids. Full variable domain (missing parts from reference TRBV2 and TRBJ1-1): EPEVTQTPSHQVTQMGQEVILRCVPISNHLYFYWYRQILGQKVEFLVSFYNNEISEKSEIFDDQFSVERPDGSNFTLKIRSTKLEDSAMYFCASKAEPNTEAFFGQGTRLTVV.

This clonotype was detected many times. V usage is TRBV7-6 and J usage is TRBJ2-1; 9 bases are shared with TRBD2. The ends lost 5 bases at V and 6 bases at J; junction bases unmatched: 14. Germline assignment: CDR1 SGHVS and CDR2 FNYEAQ. CDR3 length equals 17 residues. As DNA, the CDR3 is TGTGCCAGCAGCAACCACAATCTAGCGGGAATCCTCAATGAGCAGTTCTTC. This gives the protein CASSNHNLAGILNEQFF.

The chain recombines TRBV6-1 with TRBJ1-1, with a possible D match to TRBD1 (5 bases). V lost 8 bases and J lost 2, with 12 bases in between. The germline V gene encodes CDR1 MNHNS and CDR2 SASEGT. The CDR3 covers 13 residues. CDR3 amino acids: CASRDWTNTEAFF. The CDR3 DNA reads TGTGCCAGCCGGGACTGGACAAACACTGAAGCTTTCTTT.

There are a few counts of this clonotype. The V and J genes are TRBV20-1 and TRBJ2-3; D unclear. Trimming took 1 base from V and 3 from J, leaving 11 bases between them. The CDR3 consists of 14 residues. Germline CDR1 and CDR2: DFQATT and SNEGSKA (reference sequence). The CDR3 loop reads CSARVPLGTDTQYF. CDR3 in DNA: TGCAGTGCTAGAGTACCCCTGGGAACAGATACGCAGTATTTT.